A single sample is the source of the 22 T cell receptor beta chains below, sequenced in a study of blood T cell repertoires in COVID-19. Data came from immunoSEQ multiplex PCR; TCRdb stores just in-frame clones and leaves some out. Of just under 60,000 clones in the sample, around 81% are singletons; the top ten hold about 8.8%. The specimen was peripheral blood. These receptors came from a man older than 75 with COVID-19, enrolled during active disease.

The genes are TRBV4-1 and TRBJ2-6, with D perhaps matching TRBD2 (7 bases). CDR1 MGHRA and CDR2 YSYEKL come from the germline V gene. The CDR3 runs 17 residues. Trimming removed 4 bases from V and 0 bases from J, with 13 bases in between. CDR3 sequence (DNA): TGCGCCAGCAGCCTGGGGGGGCAGAGCTCTGGGGCCAACGTCCTGACTTTC. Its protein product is CASSLGGQSSGANVLTF.

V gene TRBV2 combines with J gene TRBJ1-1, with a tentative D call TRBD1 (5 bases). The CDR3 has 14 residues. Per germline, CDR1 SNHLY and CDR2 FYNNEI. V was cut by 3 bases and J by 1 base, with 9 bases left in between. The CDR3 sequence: CASSDQTGNTEAFF. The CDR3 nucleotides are TGTGCCAGCAGTGACCAAACAGGGAACACTGAAGCTTTCTTT. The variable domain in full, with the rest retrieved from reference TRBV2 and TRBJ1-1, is EPEVTQTPSHQVTQMGQEVILRCVPISNHLYFYWYRQILGQKVEFLVSFYNNEISEKSEIFDDQFSVERPDGSNFTLKIRSTKLEDSAMYFCASSDQTGNTEAFFGQGTRLTVV.

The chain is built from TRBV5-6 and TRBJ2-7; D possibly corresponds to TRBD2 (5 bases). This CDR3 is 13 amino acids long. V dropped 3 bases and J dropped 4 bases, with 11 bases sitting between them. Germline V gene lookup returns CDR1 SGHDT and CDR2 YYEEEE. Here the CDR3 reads CASSSPRGYEQYV. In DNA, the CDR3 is TGTGCCAGCAGCTCCCCCCGGGGATACGAGCAGTACGTC.

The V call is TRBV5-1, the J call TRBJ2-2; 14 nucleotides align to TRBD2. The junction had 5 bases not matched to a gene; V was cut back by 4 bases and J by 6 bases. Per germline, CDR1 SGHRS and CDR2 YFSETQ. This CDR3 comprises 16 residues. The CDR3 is CASSQPGLAGAGELFF. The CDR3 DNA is TGCGCCAGCAGCCAGCCGGGACTAGCGGGGGCCGGGGAGCTGTTTTTT.

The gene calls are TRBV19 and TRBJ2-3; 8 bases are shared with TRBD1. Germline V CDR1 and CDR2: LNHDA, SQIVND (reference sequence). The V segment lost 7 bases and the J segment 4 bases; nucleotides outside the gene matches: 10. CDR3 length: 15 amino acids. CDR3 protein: CASKAQGATPDTQYF. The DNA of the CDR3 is TGTGCCAGTAAGGCTCAGGGGGCGACCCCAGATACGCAGTATTTT.

The CDR3 sequence is CASSLKQGADYGYTF. CDR3 DNA sequence: TGTGCCAGCAGCTTAAAACAGGGGGCGGACTATGGCTACACCTTC. The chain combines TRBV7-9 with TRBJ1-2; 9 bases are a match to TRBD1. CDR1 and CDR2 (germline): SEHNR, FQNEAQ (reference sequence). V shed 2 bases, J shed 3 bases, and the junction held 4 bases outside the gene matches. The CDR3 loop spans 15 amino acids.

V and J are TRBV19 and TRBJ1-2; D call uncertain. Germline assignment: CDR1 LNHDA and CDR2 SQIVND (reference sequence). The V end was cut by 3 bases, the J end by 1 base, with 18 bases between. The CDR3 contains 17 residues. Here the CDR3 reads CASSILVSEAGNYGYTF. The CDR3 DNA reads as TGTGCCAGTAGTATCCTCGTAAGTGAGGCCGGTAACTATGGCTACACCTTC.

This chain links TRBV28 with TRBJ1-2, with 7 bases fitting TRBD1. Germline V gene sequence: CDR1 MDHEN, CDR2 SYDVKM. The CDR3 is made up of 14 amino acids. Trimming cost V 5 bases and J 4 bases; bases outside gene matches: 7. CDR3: CASSTTGTVYGYTF. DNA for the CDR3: TGTGCCAGCAGTACGACCGGGACAGTCTATGGCTACACCTTC.

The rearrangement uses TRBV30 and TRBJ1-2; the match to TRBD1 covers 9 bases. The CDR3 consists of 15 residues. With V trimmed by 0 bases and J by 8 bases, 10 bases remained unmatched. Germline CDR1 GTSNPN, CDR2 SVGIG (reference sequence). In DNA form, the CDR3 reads TGTGCCTGGAGTGTATTGACAGGGGGTCTAGGAGGCTACACCTTC. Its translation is CAWSVLTGGLGGYTF.

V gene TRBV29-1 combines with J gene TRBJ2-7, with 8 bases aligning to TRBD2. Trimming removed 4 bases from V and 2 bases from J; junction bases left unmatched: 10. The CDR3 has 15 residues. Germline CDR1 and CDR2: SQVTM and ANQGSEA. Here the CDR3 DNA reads TGCAGCGTTGTGTTGGCAAGCGGGAGTGCCTACGAGCAGTACGTC. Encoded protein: CSVVLASGSAYEQYV.

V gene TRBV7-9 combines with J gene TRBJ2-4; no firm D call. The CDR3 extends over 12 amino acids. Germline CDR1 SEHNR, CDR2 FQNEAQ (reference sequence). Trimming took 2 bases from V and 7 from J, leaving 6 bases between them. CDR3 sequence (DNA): TGTGCCAGCAGCTTAAACACGAACATTCAGTACTTC. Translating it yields CASSLNTNIQYF.

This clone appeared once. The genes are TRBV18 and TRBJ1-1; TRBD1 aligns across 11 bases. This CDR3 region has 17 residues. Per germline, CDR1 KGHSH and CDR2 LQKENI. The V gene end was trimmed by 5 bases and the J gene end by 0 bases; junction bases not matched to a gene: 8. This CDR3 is CASSSVGTGGMNTEAFF. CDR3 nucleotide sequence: TGTGCCAGCTCATCGGTAGGGACAGGGGGAATGAACACTGAAGCTTTCTTT.

Here the CDR3 reads CASSPPVPHGYTF. Written as DNA, the CDR3 is TGTGCCAGCAGCCCCCCGGTGCCGCATGGCTACACCTTC. This rearrangement joins TRBV5-6 to TRBJ1-2, with D hard to call. Germline V gene data show CDR1 as SGHDT and CDR2 as YYEEEE. The CDR3 totals 13 residues. Deletions cut 4 bases from V and 6 bases from J, with 13 bases between.

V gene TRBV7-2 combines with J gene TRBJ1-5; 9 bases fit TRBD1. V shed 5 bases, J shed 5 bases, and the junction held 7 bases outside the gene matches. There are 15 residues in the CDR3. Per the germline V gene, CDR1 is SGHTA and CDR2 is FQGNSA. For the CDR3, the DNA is TGTGCCAGCAGCCCCGGGACAGGGACCGATCAGCCCCAGCATTTT. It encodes CASSPGTGTDQPQHF.

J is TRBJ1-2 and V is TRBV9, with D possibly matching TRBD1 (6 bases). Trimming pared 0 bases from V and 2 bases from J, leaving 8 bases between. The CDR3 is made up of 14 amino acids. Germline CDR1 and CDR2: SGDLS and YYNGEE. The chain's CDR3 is CASSVVQGNYGYTF. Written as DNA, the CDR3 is TGTGCCAGCAGCGTAGTTCAGGGGAACTATGGCTACACCTTC.

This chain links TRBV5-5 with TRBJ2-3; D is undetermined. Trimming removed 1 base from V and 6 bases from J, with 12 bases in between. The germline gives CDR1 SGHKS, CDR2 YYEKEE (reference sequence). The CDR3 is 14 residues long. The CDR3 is CASSLTPLEDTQYF. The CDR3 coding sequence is TGTGCCAGCAGCTTGACGCCCCTGGAGGATACGCAGTATTTT.

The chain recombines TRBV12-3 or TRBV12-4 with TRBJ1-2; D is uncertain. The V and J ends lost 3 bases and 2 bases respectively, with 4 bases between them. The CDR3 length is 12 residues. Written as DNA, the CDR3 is TGTGCCAGCAGTTTGACAAACTATGGCTACACCTTC. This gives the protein CASSLTNYGYTF.

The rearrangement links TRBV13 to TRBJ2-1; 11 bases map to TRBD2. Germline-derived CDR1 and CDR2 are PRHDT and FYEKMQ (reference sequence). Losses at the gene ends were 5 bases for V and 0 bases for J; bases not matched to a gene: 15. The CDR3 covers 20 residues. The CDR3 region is CASSPGPGLADASSYNEQFF. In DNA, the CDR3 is TGTGCCAGCAGCCCTGGACCGGGACTAGCGGATGCGAGCTCCTACAATGAGCAGTTCTTC.

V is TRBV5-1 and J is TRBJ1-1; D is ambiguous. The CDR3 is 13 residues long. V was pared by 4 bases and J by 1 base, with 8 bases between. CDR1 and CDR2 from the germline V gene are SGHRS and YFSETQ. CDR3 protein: CASSALGNTEAFF. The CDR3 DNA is TGCGCCAGCAGCGCCCTCGGGAACACTGAAGCTTTCTTT.

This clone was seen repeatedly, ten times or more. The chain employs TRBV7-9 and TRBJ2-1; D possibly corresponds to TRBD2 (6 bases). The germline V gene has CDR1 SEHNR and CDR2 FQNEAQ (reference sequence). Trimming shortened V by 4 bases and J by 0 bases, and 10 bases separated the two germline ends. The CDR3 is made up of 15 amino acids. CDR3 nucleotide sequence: TGTGCCAGCAGCTGTGGGCGGGGCTCCTACAATGAGCAGTTCTTC. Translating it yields CASSCGRGSYNEQFF. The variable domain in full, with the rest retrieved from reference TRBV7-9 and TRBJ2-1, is DTGVSQNPRHKITKRGQNVTFRCDPISEHNRLYWYRQTLGQGPEFLTYFQNEAQLEKSRLLSDRFSAERPKGSFSTLEIQRTEQGDSAMYLCASSCGRGSYNEQFFGPGTRLTVL.

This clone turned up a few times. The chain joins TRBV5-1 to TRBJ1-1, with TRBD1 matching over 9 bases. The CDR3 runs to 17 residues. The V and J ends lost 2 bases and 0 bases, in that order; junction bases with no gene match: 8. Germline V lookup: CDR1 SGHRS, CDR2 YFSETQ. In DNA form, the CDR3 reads TGCGCCAGCAGCTTTGGTGGGACAGGGACGATGAACACTGAAGCTTTCTTT. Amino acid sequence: CASSFGGTGTMNTEAFF.

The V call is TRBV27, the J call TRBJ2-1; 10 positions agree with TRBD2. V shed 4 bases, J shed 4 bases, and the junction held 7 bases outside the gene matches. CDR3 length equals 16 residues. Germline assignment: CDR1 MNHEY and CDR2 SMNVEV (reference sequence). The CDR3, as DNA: TGTGCCAGCAGTTGGGGGGGGACTAGCGCTTACAATGAGCAGTTCTTC. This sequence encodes CASSWGGTSAYNEQFF.